Listed here are 18 T cell receptor beta chains from one sample, sequenced in a study of CXCR3-negative and CXCR3-positive naive CD8 T cells. Study-level findings and limits: Compared with CXCR3-negative naive cells, CXCR3-positive naive cells showed more hydrophobic TRB CDR3s.

The antigens of these receptors remain unknown. UMI labels and 5' RACE were used to prepare the TRB cDNA libraries. TCRdb re-called the 5' RACE reads; one entry per CDR3 protein, DNA not given. The listing records 7,500 to 8,500 distinct CDR3 sequences. Sequenced input: naive CXCR3+ CD8+ T cells from blood. Subset of the sample: CD45RO-CCR7+CD27+CD95- naive CD8+ T cells expressing CXCR3 (TNR3+). The receptors originated from a human donor in good health. Some clones in this sample may be carry-over from other donors' samples.

J is TRBJ2-1 and V is TRBV6-2 or TRBV6-3; TCRdb returns TRBD2, unconfirmable since there is no DNA. The V gene's germline CDR1 is MNHEY and CDR2 SVGEGT. This CDR3 region has 16 residues. The chain's CDR3 is CASSHGLAGGNNEQFF.

By frequency, this clonotype registers medium-sized. This rearrangement joins TRBV5-4 to TRBJ2-3. The CDR3 sequence is 13 residues long. Germline V gene lookup returns CDR1 SGHNT and CDR2 YYREEE (reference sequence). CDR3 amino acids: CASSLGHTDTQYF.

The gene calls are TRBV20-1 and TRBJ2-3; TCRdb names TRBD2, which stays unverified in the absence of DNA. This CDR3 is 15 amino acids long. Germline V gene lookup returns CDR1 DFQATT and CDR2 SNEGSKA (reference sequence). The CDR3 sequence: CSARSGLEGTDTQYF.

The chain links TRBV3-1 to TRBJ2-7; TCRdb's D call, TRBD1, is unchecked because there is no DNA. This CDR3 comprises 15 residues. Germline V gene lookup returns CDR1 LGHDT and CDR2 YNNKEL (reference sequence). CDR3 in amino acids: CASSHPGTGSYEQYF.

The J gene is TRBJ2-7, the V gene TRBV29-1; TCRdb gives TRBD1 as the D gene, but with no DNA this cannot be confirmed. The CDR3 consists of 15 residues. The germline V gene has CDR1 SQVTM and CDR2 ANQGSEA. The chain's CDR3 is CSVEGGTGNTYEQYF.

The chain recombines TRBV3-1 with TRBJ2-1. Germline values: CDR1 LGHDT, CDR2 YNNKEL (reference sequence). This CDR3 spans 15 amino acids. The CDR3 reads CASSQDWLHYNEQFF.

CDR3: CAISETGGYTEAFF. The J gene is TRBJ1-1, the V gene TRBV10-3; the D gene TCRdb calls, TRBD1, cannot be checked with no DNA. Per the germline V gene, CDR1 is ENHRY and CDR2 is SYGVKD. The CDR3 is made up of 14 amino acids.

By frequency, this clonotype is medium-sized. This chain links TRBV6-2 or TRBV6-3 with TRBJ2-2; there is no DNA to check the TCRdb D call of TRBD1. The germline V gene encodes CDR1 MNHEY and CDR2 SVGEGT. The CDR3 is made up of 16 amino acids. CDR3: CASRTRTGANTGELFF.

V is TRBV2 and J is TRBJ2-1; TCRdb indicates TRBD1, and absent DNA this call remains unverified. The germline V gene has CDR1 SNHLY and CDR2 FYNNEI. This CDR3 has 18 amino acids. The CDR3 reads CASNPTATASSSYNEQFF.

This clonotype counts as medium-sized (0.01 to 0.1%) by frequency. This chain links TRBV14 with TRBJ2-1; the TRBD2 assignment by TCRdb is unverifiable without DNA. This CDR3 has 14 amino acids. Germline V gene sequence: CDR1 SGHDN, CDR2 FVKESK. CDR3 loop: CASSQAGTPLGQFF. Using reference TRBV14 and TRBJ2-1 for the parts outside the CDR3, the full variable domain is EAGVTQFPSHSVIEKGQTVTLRCDPISGHDNLYWYRRVMGKEIKFLLHFVKESKQDESGMPNNRFLAERTGGTYSTLKVQPAELEDSGVYFCASSQAGTPLGQFFGPGTRLTVL.

This chain joins TRBV28 and TRBJ2-7. The CDR3 spans 14 residues. The germline V gene encodes CDR1 MDHEN and CDR2 SYDVKM. The CDR3 loop reads CASSTDPPSYEQYF.

The V call is TRBV15, the J call TRBJ2-7; checking the TCRdb D call of TRBD2 is not possible without DNA. The CDR3 contains 15 residues. Germline V lookup: CDR1 LNHNV, CDR2 YYDKDF (reference sequence). CDR3 sequence reads: CATSRPTSGSYEQYF.

This sequence joins TRBV5-5 and TRBJ2-1; no DNA is available, so the TRBD2 call from TCRdb remains unchecked. CDR1 and CDR2 (germline): SGHKS, YYEKEE (reference sequence). The CDR3 contains 19 residues. The CDR3 loop reads CASSLPPGRVAWSYNEQFF.

V gene TRBV29-1 combines with J gene TRBJ1-1; the TRBD1 assignment by TCRdb is unverifiable without DNA. In germline, CDR1 is SQVTM, CDR2 ANQGSEA. CDR3 length equals 15 residues. CDR3 protein: CSVLTQGRKGTEAFF. The whole variable domain, remainder taken from reference TRBV29-1 and TRBJ1-1, is SAVISQKPSRDICQRGTSLTIQCQVDSQVTMMFWYRQQPGQSLTLIATANQGSEATYESGFVIDKFPISRPNLTFSTLTVSNMSPEDSSIYLCSVLTQGRKGTEAFFGQGTRLTVV.

The genes are TRBV29-1 and TRBJ2-1; checking the TCRdb D call of TRBD2 is not possible without DNA. Germline V gene sequence: CDR1 SQVTM, CDR2 ANQGSEA. CDR3 length: 14 amino acids. CDR3 amino acids: CSDGTSGEGNEQFF.

The rearrangement uses TRBV5-1 and TRBJ2-7; TCRdb's D gene call, TRBD1, goes unchecked for lack of DNA. This CDR3 contains 14 residues. The germline gives CDR1 SGHRS, CDR2 YFSETQ. CDR3 sequence reads: CASSHRDNHYEQYF.

This clonotype registers medium-sized by frequency. This chain connects TRBV24-1 to TRBJ1-1; no DNA is available, so the TRBD1 call from TCRdb remains unchecked. The germline CDR1 and CDR2 sequences are KGHDR and SFDVKD. The CDR3 sequence is 13 residues long. CDR3 sequence: CATSDFGQEEAFF.

This clonotype ranks as medium-sized in terms of frequency. The chain links TRBV9 to TRBJ2-1; there is no DNA to check the TCRdb D call of TRBD2. This CDR3 region has 14 residues. The V gene's germline CDR1 is SGDLS and CDR2 YYNGEE. The CDR3 loop is CASNSGGSYNEQFF.